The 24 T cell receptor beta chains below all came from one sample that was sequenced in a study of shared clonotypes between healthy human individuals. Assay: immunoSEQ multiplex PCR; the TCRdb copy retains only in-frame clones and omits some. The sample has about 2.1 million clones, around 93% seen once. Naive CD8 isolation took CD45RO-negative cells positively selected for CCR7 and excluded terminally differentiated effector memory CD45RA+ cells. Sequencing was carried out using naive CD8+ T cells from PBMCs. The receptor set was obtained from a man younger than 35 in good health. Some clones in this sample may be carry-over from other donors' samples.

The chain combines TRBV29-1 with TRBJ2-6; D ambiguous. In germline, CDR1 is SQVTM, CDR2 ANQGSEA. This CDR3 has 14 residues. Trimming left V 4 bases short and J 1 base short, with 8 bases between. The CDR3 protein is CSVGEVSGANVLTF. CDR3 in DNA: TGCAGCGTTGGGGAAGTTTCTGGGGCCAACGTCCTGACTTTC.

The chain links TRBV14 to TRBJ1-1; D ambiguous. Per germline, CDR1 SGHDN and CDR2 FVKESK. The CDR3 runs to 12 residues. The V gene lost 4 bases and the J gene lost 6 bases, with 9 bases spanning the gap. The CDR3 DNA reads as TGTGCCAGCAGCCCCGCTGGCCCTGAAGCTTTCTTT. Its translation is CASSPAGPEAFF.

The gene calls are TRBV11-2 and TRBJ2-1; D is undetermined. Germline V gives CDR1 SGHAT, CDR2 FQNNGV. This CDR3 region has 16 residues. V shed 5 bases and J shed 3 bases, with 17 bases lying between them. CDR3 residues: CASSRHVSLNYNEQFF. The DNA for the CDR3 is TGTGCCAGCAGCCGTCACGTGTCCCTGAACTACAATGAGCAGTTCTTC.

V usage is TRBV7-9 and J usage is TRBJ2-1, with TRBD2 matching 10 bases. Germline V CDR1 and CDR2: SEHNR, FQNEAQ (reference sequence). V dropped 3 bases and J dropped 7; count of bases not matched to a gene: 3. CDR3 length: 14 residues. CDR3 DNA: TGTGCCAGCAGCTTTCAGCGGGAGGGTAATGAGCAGTTCTTC. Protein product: CASSFQREGNEQFF.

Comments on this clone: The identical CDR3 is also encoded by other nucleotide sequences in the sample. The CDR3 sequence: CASSPRLADTQYF. The CDR3 region has the DNA TGTGCCAGCAGCCCTCGACTAGCAGATACGCAGTATTTT. The rearrangement links TRBV7-2 to TRBJ2-3; possibly TRBD2 for D (6 bases). CDR1 and CDR2 (germline): SGHTA, FQGNSA. The CDR3 length is 13 residues. V was clipped by 5 bases and J by 4 bases, with 10 bases between them.

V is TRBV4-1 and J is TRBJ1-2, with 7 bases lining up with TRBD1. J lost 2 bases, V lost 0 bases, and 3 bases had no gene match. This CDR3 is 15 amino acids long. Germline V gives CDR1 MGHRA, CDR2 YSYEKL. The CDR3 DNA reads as TGCGCCAGCAGCCAAGACACAGGGGCAAACTATGGCTACACCTTC. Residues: CASSQDTGANYGYTF.

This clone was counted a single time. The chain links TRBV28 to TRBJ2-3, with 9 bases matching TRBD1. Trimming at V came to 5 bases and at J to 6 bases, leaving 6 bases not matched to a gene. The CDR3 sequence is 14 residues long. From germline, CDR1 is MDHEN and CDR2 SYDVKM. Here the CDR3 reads CASSTGTGFDTQYF. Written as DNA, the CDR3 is TGTGCCAGCAGTACCGGGACAGGGTTTGATACGCAGTATTTT.

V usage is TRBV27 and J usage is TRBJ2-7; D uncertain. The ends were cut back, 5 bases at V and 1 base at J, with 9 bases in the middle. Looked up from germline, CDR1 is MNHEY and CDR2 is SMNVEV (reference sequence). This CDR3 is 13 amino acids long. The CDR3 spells CASSATTSYEQYF. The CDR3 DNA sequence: TGTGCCAGCAGTGCCACCACTTCCTACGAGCAGTACTTC.

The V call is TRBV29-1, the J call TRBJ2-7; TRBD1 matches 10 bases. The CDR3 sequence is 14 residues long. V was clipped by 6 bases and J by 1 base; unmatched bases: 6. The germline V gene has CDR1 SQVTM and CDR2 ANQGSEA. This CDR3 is CSVGDRGTSYEQYF. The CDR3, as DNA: TGCAGCGTGGGGGACAGGGGTACATCCTACGAGCAGTACTTC.

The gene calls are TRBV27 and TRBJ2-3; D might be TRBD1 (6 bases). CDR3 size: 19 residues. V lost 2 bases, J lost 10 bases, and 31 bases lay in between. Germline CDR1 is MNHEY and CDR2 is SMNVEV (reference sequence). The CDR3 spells CASSLTTRTARVRGSPQYF. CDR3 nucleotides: TGTGCCAGCAGTTTAACGACCAGGACAGCCCGAGTTAGGGGGTCCCCGCAGTATTTT.

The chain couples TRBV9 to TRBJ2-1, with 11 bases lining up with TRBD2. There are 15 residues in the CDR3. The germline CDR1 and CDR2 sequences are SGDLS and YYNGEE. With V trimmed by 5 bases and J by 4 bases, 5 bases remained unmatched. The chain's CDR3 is CASSGGTSGYNEQFF. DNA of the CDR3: TGTGCCAGCAGTGGTGGGACTAGCGGTTACAATGAGCAGTTCTTC.

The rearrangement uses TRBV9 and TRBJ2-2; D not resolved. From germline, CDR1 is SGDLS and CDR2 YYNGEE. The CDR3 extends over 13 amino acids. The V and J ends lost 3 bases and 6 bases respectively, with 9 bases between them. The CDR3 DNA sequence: TGTGCCAGCAGCGCAATGCGTTCCGGGGAGCTGTTTTTT. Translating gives CASSAMRSGELFF.

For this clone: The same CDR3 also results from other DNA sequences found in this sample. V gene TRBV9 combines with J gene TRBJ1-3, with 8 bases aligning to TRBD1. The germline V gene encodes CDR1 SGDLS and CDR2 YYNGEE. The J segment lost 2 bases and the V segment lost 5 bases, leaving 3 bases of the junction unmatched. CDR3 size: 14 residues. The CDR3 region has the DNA TGTGCCAGCAGTATACAGGGGGCTGGAAACACCATATATTTT. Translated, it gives CASSIQGAGNTIYF.

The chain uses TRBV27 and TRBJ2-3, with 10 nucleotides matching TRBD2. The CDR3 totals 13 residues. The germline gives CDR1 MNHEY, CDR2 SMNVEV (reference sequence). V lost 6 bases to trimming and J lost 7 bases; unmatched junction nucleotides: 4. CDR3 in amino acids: CASRVAGGNTQYF. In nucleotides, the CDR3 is TGTGCCAGCAGAGTAGCGGGAGGCAATACGCAGTATTTT.

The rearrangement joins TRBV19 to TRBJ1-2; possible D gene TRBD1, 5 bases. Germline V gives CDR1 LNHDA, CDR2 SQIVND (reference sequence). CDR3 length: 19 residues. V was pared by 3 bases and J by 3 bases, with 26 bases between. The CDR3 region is CASSMGRLNIVGWDYGYTF. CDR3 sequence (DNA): TGTGCCAGTAGTATGGGACGGCTCAATATCGTGGGCTGGGACTATGGCTACACCTTC.

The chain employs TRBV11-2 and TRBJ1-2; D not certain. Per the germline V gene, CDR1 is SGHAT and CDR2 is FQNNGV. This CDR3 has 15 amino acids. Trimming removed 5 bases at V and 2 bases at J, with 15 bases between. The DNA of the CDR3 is TGTGCCAGCAGCCCAGACATCGGACTGAACTATGGCTACACCTTC. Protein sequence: CASSPDIGLNYGYTF. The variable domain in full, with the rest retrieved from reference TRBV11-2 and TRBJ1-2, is EAGVAQSPRYKIIEKRQSVAFWCNPISGHATLYWYQQILGQGPKLLIQFQNNGVVDDSQLPKDRFSAERLKGVDSTLKIQPAKLEDSAVYLCASSPDIGLNYGYTFGSGTRLTVV.

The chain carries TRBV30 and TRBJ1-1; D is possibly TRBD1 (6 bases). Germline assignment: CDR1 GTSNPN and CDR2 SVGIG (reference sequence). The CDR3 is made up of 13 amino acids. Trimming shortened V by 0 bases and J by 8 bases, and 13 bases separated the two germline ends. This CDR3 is CAWSVAPGTEAFF. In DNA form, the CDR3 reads TGTGCCTGGAGTGTTGCCCCCGGGACAGAAGCTTTCTTT.

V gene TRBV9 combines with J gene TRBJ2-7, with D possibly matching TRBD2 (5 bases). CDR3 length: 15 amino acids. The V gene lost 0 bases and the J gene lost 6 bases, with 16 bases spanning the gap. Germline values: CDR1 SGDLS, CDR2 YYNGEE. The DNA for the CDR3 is TGTGCCAGCAGCGTAGTCCCCGACGGGGTGGCCGAGCAGTACTTC. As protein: CASSVVPDGVAEQYF.

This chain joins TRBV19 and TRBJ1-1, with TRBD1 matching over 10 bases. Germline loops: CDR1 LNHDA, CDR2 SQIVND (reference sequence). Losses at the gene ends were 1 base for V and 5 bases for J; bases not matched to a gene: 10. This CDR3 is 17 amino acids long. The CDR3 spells CASSIAYRQGARTEAFF. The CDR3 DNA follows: TGTGCCAGTAGTATAGCCTACAGACAGGGGGCGAGAACTGAAGCTTTCTTT.

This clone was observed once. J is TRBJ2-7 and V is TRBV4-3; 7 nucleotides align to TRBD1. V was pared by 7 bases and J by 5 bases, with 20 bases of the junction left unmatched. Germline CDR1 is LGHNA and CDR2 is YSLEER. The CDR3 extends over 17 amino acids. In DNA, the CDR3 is TGCGCCAGCACCCGAGAGGTAGAACAGGGGCCCGTCGACGAGCAGTACTTC. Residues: CASTREVEQGPVDEQYF.

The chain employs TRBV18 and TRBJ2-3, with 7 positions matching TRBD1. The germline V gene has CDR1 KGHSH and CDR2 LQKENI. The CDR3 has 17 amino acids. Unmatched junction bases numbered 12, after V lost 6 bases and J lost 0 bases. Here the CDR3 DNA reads TGTGCCAGCTCGCCAACCGACAGGGCTATAAGCACAGATACGCAGTATTTT. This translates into CASSPTDRAISTDTQYF.

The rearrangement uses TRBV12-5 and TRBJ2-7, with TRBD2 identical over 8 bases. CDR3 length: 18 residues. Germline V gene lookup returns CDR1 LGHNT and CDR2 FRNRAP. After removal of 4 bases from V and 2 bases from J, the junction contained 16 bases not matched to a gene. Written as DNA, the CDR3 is TGTGCTAGTGGTTCCACCCCTCCCGGGAGGGCTTCTCCCTACGAGCAGTACTTC. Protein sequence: CASGSTPPGRASPYEQYF.

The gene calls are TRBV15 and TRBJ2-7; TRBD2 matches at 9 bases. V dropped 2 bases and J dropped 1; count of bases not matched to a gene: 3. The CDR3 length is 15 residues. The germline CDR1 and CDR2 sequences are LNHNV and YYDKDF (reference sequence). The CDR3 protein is CATSRRTSDSYEQYF. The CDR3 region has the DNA TGTGCCACCAGCAGACGGACTAGCGATTCCTACGAGCAGTACTTC.

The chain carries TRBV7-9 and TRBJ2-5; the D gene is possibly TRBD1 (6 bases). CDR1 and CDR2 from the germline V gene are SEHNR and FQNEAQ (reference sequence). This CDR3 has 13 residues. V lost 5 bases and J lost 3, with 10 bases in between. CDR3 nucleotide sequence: TGTGCCAGCAGCCCTTCAGGGGAAGAGACCCAGTACTTC. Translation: CASSPSGEETQYF.